This T cell receptor (beta chain) comes out of a study of identical twins. Points from the study as a whole: While abundant cord blood beta clonotypes carried fewer insertions, memory repertoires showed no such pattern. Twins shared beta out-of-frame sequences in excess, but this excess was weaker.

Turning to this clonotype: Its antigen is not identified.

The CDR3 runs 14 residues. V was cut by 6 bases and J by 8 bases, with 17 bases left in between. Germline CDR1 is SGHKS and CDR2 is YYEKEE (reference sequence). TCRdb fed the 5' RACE reads into MiXCR, producing one record per CDR3 protein. The data contain under 800,000 distinct CDR3 sequences, 21% of them singletons. These same records also appear under a second study, on T cells expressing NK-cell markers. That publication notes: The sequencing cohort of eight donors included seven HCMV-seropositive individuals and one seronegative individual. It is unclear if expanded NKG2C-expressing clones target HCMV antigens.

This chain links TRBV5-5 with TRBJ1-4, with D possibly matching TRBD1 (5 bases). The sample was PBMCs. This TCR was sampled from a woman between 18 and 30 years old in good health. This CDR3 is CASMHWQGNEKLFF. CDR3 bases: TGTGCCAGCATGCACTGGCAGGGCAACGAAAAACTGTTTTTT.